A single sample gave rise to the 32 T cell receptor beta chains below, sequenced in a study of blood T cell repertoires in COVID-19. Clones were read by immunoSEQ multiplex PCR, and TCRdb kept only the in-frame ones, dropping some. The table lists 120,000 to 150,000 clones, 85% of them singletons. The specimen was peripheral blood. The receptors come from a man in his fifties with acute or convalescent COVID-19.

The chain joins TRBV6-6 to TRBJ1-4; possibly TRBD1 for D (6 bases). V was clipped by 0 bases and J by 0 bases, with 8 bases between them. Germline V lookup: CDR1 MNHNY, CDR2 SVGAGI (reference sequence). The CDR3 is 16 amino acids. This CDR3 is CASSYSQGATNEKLFF. In DNA form, the CDR3 reads TGTGCCAGCAGTTACTCACAGGGTGCAACTAATGAAAAACTGTTTTTT.

The V gene is TRBV9, the J gene TRBJ1-5, with 7 bases that match TRBD1. V gave up 4 bases and J gave up 7 bases; unmatched junction bases: 8. This CDR3 contains 14 residues. Germline V lookup: CDR1 SGDLS, CDR2 YYNGEE. Here the CDR3 DNA reads TGTGCCAGCAGCCCGAGGGACAGAAGCCAGCCCCAGCATTTT. Amino acids: CASSPRDRSQPQHF. Complete variable domain (other parts from reference TRBV9 and TRBJ1-5): DSGVTQTPKHLITATGQRVTLRCSPRSGDLSVYWYQQSLDQGLQFLIQYYNGEERAKGNILERFSAQQFPDLHSELNLSSLELGDSALYFCASSPRDRSQPQHFGDGTRLSIL.

The rearrangement joins TRBV5-8 to TRBJ1-6; D is perhaps TRBD1 (5 bases). With 1 base removed from V and 7 bases from J, the gap between germline ends came to 12 bases. The CDR3 loop spans 15 amino acids. CDR1 is SGHTS and CDR2 is YDEGEE in the germline V gene. The CDR3 bases are TGTGCCAGCAGCTTGAGGAGGGGAGGGAATTCACCCCTCCACTTT. Translated, it gives CASSLRRGGNSPLHF.

The CDR3 protein is CASSLTGVGTDTQYF. As DNA, the CDR3 is TGCGCCAGCAGCTTGACAGGGGTTGGTACAGATACGCAGTATTTT. The chain links TRBV5-1 to TRBJ2-3; 7 bases line up with TRBD1. The CDR3 contains 15 residues. Germline CDR1 and CDR2: SGHRS and YFSETQ. Trimming at V came to 1 base and at J to 3 bases, leaving 5 bases not matched to a gene.

This clone has only a few counts. The chain employs TRBV6-2 or TRBV6-3 and TRBJ1-5; D is uncertain. Trimming shortened V by 3 bases and J by 2 bases, and 17 bases separated the two germline ends. The germline CDR1 and CDR2 sequences are MNHEY and SVGEGT. The CDR3 loop spans 17 amino acids. CDR3 protein: CASSYSADLEGNQPQHF. DNA of the CDR3: TGTGCCAGCAGTTATTCGGCCGACCTGGAGGGCAATCAGCCCCAGCATTTT.

The chain employs TRBV7-3 and TRBJ2-7; the match to TRBD1 covers 10 bases. The CDR3 is 14 amino acids. CDR1 is SGHTA and CDR2 is FQGTGA in the germline V gene. After removal of 5 bases from V and 4 bases from J, the junction contained 5 bases not matched to a gene. The CDR3 region has the DNA TGTGCCAGCAGCGCCGACAGGGGGCCGTACGAGCAGTACTTC. Residues: CASSADRGPYEQYF.

The chain recombines TRBV29-1 with TRBJ2-3; TRBD2 aligns across 16 bases. This CDR3 is 16 amino acids long. Germline V lookup: CDR1 SQVTM, CDR2 ANQGSEA. The trim removed 5 bases at V and 6 bases at J, leaving 8 bases unmatched. CDR3 sequence reads: CSVSGTSGGAIDTQYF. The CDR3 nucleotides read TGCAGCGTTTCCGGGACTAGCGGGGGGGCCATTGATACGCAGTATTTT.

The chain uses TRBV6-1 and TRBJ1-6; the D gene is possibly TRBD1 (6 bases). V shed 2 bases and J shed 0 bases, with 11 bases lying between them. Germline loops: CDR1 MNHNS, CDR2 SASEGT. The length of the CDR3 is 17 residues. In DNA form, the CDR3 reads TGTGCCAGCAGTGAATATGGGGGCAGCTCCTATAATTCACCCCTCCACTTT. Translating gives CASSEYGGSSYNSPLHF.

This chain connects TRBV5-1 to TRBJ2-2, with D maybe TRBD1 (6 bases). V lost 5 bases, J lost 1 base, and 15 bases lay in between. The V gene's germline CDR1 is SGHRS and CDR2 YFSETQ. This CDR3 contains 16 residues. The CDR3 region is CASSFQGSRNTGELFF. The CDR3 DNA reads TGCGCCAGCAGTTTTCAGGGGTCGAGGAACACCGGGGAGCTGTTTTTT. The entire variable domain, with the rest obtained from reference TRBV5-1 and TRBJ2-2, is as follows: KAGVTQTPRYLIKTRGQQVTLSCSPISGHRSVSWYQQTPGQGLQFLFEYFSETQRNKGNFPGRFSGRQFSNSRSEMNVSTLELGDSALYLCASSFQGSRNTGELFFGEGSRLTVL.

The CDR3 reads CASSLVATTGAAYNSPLHF. The CDR3 DNA sequence: TGTGCCAGCAGCTTAGTAGCAACTACAGGGGCGGCCTATAATTCACCCCTCCACTTT. The chain combines TRBV7-2 with TRBJ1-6; 7 bases are shared with TRBD1. CDR1 is SGHTA, CDR2 FQGNSA, per germline. CDR3 length equals 19 residues. J was trimmed by 2 bases and V by 1 base; bases with no gene match: 11.

V usage is TRBV28 and J usage is TRBJ2-1; 8 nucleotides align to TRBD2. Germline values: CDR1 MDHEN, CDR2 SYDVKM. The CDR3 runs to 17 residues. With V trimmed by 6 bases and J by 7 bases, 17 bases remained unmatched. The CDR3 DNA reads as TGTGCCAGCAGCGCGCCTCCACTAGCGGCCGTACAGAATGAGCAGTTCTTC. Protein: CASSAPPLAAVQNEQFF.

The gene calls are TRBV11-2 and TRBJ2-3; a weak D match, TRBD1 (6 bases). Germline CDR1 reads SGHAT; CDR2 reads FQNNGV. Trimming shortened V by 2 bases and J by 0 bases, and 12 bases separated the two germline ends. The CDR3 loop spans 16 amino acids. The CDR3 DNA reads TGTGCCAGCAGCTTATCAGGACAGCCTAGCACAGATACGCAGTATTTT. This codes for CASSLSGQPSTDTQYF.

The chain carries TRBV5-4 and TRBJ1-3; 7 bases match TRBD1. With 7 bases clipped from V and 2 bases from J, the junction kept 9 bases outside the gene matches. This CDR3 has 15 residues. The germline gives CDR1 SGHNT, CDR2 YYREEE (reference sequence). CDR3 amino acids: CASGPQGVTGNTIYF. In nucleotides, the CDR3 is TGTGCCAGCGGTCCCCAGGGGGTCACTGGAAACACCATATATTTT.

V is TRBV10-2 and J is TRBJ2-1; 7 bases agree with TRBD2. Germline assignment: CDR1 WSHSY and CDR2 SAAADI. V trimming: 6 bases; J trimming: 9 bases; junction bases outside the gene matches: 2. The CDR3 is made up of 11 amino acids. CDR3 amino acids: CASRGRGEQFF. DNA for the CDR3: TGCGCCAGCAGGGGGAGGGGTGAGCAGTTCTTC.

The chain links TRBV2 to TRBJ2-1, with 7 positions matching TRBD2. V lost 6 bases to trimming and J lost 1 base; unmatched junction nucleotides: 6. The CDR3 has 15 residues. CDR1 is SNHLY and CDR2 is FYNNEI in the germline V gene. This chain's CDR3 is CASRASGMSYNEQFF. CDR3 DNA: TGTGCCAGCAGGGCAAGCGGGATGTCCTACAATGAGCAGTTCTTC.

The chain links TRBV28 to TRBJ1-1; 7 nucleotides agree with TRBD1. Germline CDR1 reads MDHEN; CDR2 reads SYDVKM. V gave up 3 bases and J gave up 10 bases; unmatched junction bases: 11. This CDR3 contains 14 residues. This chain's CDR3 is CASSFGTVTYLAFF. The CDR3 DNA follows: TGTGCCAGCAGTTTCGGGACAGTAACATATCTAGCTTTCTTT.

The chain recombines TRBV7-9 with TRBJ1-5; a weak D match, TRBD1 (6 bases). The CDR3 runs 16 residues. The V end was cut by 4 bases, the J end by 4 bases, with 17 bases between. Germline CDR1 and CDR2: SEHNR and FQNEAQ (reference sequence). CDR3 loop: CASSSTGTHENQPQHF. The CDR3 nucleotides are TGTGCCAGCAGCTCCACCGGGACACATGAAAATCAGCCCCAGCATTTT.

The sample holds a few counts of this clone. The sample contains more than one DNA sequence encoding this CDR3. The rearrangement uses TRBV5-1 and TRBJ1-2, with 10 bases matching TRBD1. The trim removed 4 bases at V and 0 bases at J, leaving 3 bases unmatched. The CDR3 spans 15 residues. CDR1 SGHRS and CDR2 YFSETQ come from the germline V gene. The CDR3 protein is CASSTGQGANYGYTF. The CDR3 nucleotides are TGCGCCAGCAGCACCGGACAGGGGGCTAACTATGGCTACACCTTC. Full variable domain (outside the CDR3, taken from reference TRBV5-1 and TRBJ1-2): KAGVTQTPRYLIKTRGQQVTLSCSPISGHRSVSWYQQTPGQGLQFLFEYFSETQRNKGNFPGRFSGRQFSNSRSEMNVSTLELGDSALYLCASSTGQGANYGYTFGSGTRLTVV.

The chain joins TRBV12-3 or TRBV12-4 to TRBJ2-1; TRBD2 matches 7 bases. The V segment lost 1 base and the J segment 10 bases; nucleotides outside the gene matches: 4. The CDR3 consists of 13 residues. The CDR3 DNA sequence: TGTGCCAGCAGTTTAGTGACTAGCTGGGAGCAGTTCTTC. It codes for CASSLVTSWEQFF.

This clone has a handful of counts. The chain uses TRBV27 and TRBJ2-7; TRBD1 is a possible D gene (8 bases). Germline V gene lookup returns CDR1 MNHEY and CDR2 SMNVEV (reference sequence). Deletions cut 5 bases from V and 5 bases from J, with 13 bases between. The CDR3 spans 13 residues. CDR3 DNA sequence: TGTGCCAGCAGTACAACAGGGGGGGACGAGCAGTACTTC. The encoded protein is CASSTTGGDEQYF.

The chain couples TRBV7-6 to TRBJ2-1, with 14 bases matching TRBD2. CDR3 length: 16 residues. The ends lost 6 bases at V and 7 bases at J; junction bases unmatched: 8. Germline values: CDR1 SGHVS, CDR2 FNYEAQ. The CDR3 DNA reads as TGTGCCAGCAGTCGACCCGGGACTAGCGGGAGAAATGAGCAGTTCTTC. This codes for CASSRPGTSGRNEQFF. The whole variable domain, remainder taken from reference TRBV7-6 and TRBJ2-1, is GAGVSQSPRYKVTKRGQDVALRCDPISGHVSLYWYRQALGQGPEFLTYFNYEAQQDKSGLPNDRFSAERPEGSISTLTIQRTEQRDSAMYRCASSRPGTSGRNEQFFGPGTRLTVL.

V gene TRBV30 combines with J gene TRBJ2-6; 9 bases are a match to TRBD1. The CDR3 sequence is 16 residues long. CDR1 is GTSNPN and CDR2 is SVGIG in the germline V gene (reference sequence). V lost 3 bases, J lost 0 bases, and 3 bases stayed unmatched. In nucleotides, the CDR3 is TGTGCCTGGAGACAGGGGGCAGCCTCTGGGGCCAACGTCCTGACTTTC. It encodes CAWRQGAASGANVLTF.

The chain links TRBV5-4 to TRBJ1-2; D unresolved. Germline-derived CDR1 and CDR2 are SGHNT and YYREEE (reference sequence). CDR3 length: 12 residues. Trimming took 4 bases from V and 7 from J, leaving 11 bases between them. The CDR3 region has the DNA TGTGCCAGCAGCGACCGGGAAGCTGGCTACACCTTC. Translated: CASSDREAGYTF.

The chain is built from TRBV14 and TRBJ2-7; 9 bases match TRBD1. Germline V gene data show CDR1 as SGHDN and CDR2 as FVKESK. The CDR3 consists of 16 residues. Germline trimming cut 1 base from V and 7 bases from J; bases unmatched to any gene: 11. DNA of the CDR3: TGTGCCAGCAGCCAAGTATGGACAGGGGCACTGGGGGAGCAGTACTTC. Protein product: CASSQVWTGALGEQYF.

This clone was detected a few times. This chain joins TRBV3-1 (or the pseudogene TRBV3-2) and TRBJ2-7; 9 nucleotides align to TRBD2. Looked up from germline, CDR1 is LGHDT and CDR2 is YNNKEL (reference sequence). The CDR3 consists of 17 residues. Germline trimming cut 4 bases from V and 5 bases from J; bases unmatched to any gene: 15. The CDR3, as DNA: TGTGCCAGCAGCCGACTCGTTAGAAGCGGGGGGCCCCACGAGCAGTACTTC. Translation gives CASSRLVRSGGPHEQYF.

The rearrangement joins TRBV10-2 to TRBJ2-7; D unresolved. From germline, CDR1 is WSHSY and CDR2 SAAADI. The CDR3 spans 12 residues. V shed 6 bases and J shed 2 bases, with 8 bases lying between them. CDR3 coding DNA: TGCGCCAGCAGCCCCGCGGCCTACGAGCAGTACTTC. Its translation is CASSPAAYEQYF.

The chain employs TRBV9 and TRBJ2-3; D is possibly TRBD2 (7 bases). Per germline, CDR1 SGDLS and CDR2 YYNGEE. Trimming shortened V by 3 bases and J by 4 bases, and 18 bases separated the two germline ends. This CDR3 spans 16 amino acids. The DNA of the CDR3 is TGTGCCAGCAGCGAGAGAGGGGGGGCCGGCGCAGATACGCAGTATTTT. This sequence encodes CASSERGGAGADTQYF.

The V call is TRBV2, the J call TRBJ2-5; 9 nucleotides match TRBD2. The CDR3 sequence is 15 residues long. Trimming cost V 5 bases and J 1 base; bases outside gene matches: 5. Germline CDR1 SNHLY, CDR2 FYNNEI. The CDR3 here is CASSFSGGPQETQYF. The DNA for the CDR3 is TGTGCCAGCAGTTTTAGCGGGGGACCCCAAGAGACCCAGTACTTC.

V and J are TRBV6-1 and TRBJ1-5; no definite D call. The V and J ends lost 2 bases and 6 bases respectively, with 5 bases between them. Germline CDR1 reads MNHNS; CDR2 reads SASEGT. The CDR3 length is 12 residues. The CDR3 spells CASSEPGQPQHF. Written as DNA, the CDR3 is TGTGCCAGCAGTGAACCCGGTCAGCCCCAGCATTTT.

V and J are TRBV14 and TRBJ2-3; no reliable D call. Trimming took 5 bases from V and 3 from J, leaving 6 bases between them. Germline values: CDR1 SGHDN, CDR2 FVKESK. The length of the CDR3 is 12 residues. The CDR3 reads CASSFSTDTQYF. The CDR3 nucleotides read TGTGCCAGCAGCTTCAGTACAGATACGCAGTATTTT.

The rearrangement joins TRBV12-3 or TRBV12-4 to TRBJ2-1, with TRBD2 as a possible D gene (5 bases). V was pared by 3 bases and J by 9 bases, with 6 bases between. This CDR3 has 11 residues. CDR3 DNA: TGTGCCAGCAGTTTCGGAGGTGAGCAGTTCTTC. Translation gives CASSFGGEQFF.

The V gene is TRBV7-2, the J gene TRBJ1-5; maybe TRBD1 (6 bases). V was clipped by 5 bases and J by 2 bases, with 13 bases between them. This CDR3 has 15 residues. Germline CDR1 SGHTA, CDR2 FQGNSA. The CDR3 is CASSPLTGRNQPQHF. For the CDR3, the DNA is TGTGCCAGCAGCCCCTTGACAGGCCGCAATCAGCCCCAGCATTTT.